This T cell receptor beta chain appears in the sequencing data of a study of Graves' ophthalmopathy and Graves' hyperthyroidism. The V gene end was trimmed by 6 bases and the J gene end by 3 bases; junction bases not matched to a gene: 8. This CDR3 is built from 13 residues. CDR1 is SQVTM, CDR2 ANQGSEA, per germline. This clonotype was observed at least ten times. RNA transcripts were the source from which TCR beta CDR3 regions were amplified. A first-round RT-PCR used HTBI primers, followed by a second-round multiplex PCR. TCRdb re-called the multiplex PCR reads through MiXCR, storing one row per CDR3 protein. The sample records approximately 700,000 distinct CDR3 sequences, under 50% being singletons. Each donor who had ophthalmopathy showed moderate-to-severe activity, a CAS of ≥3, a NOSPECS of ≥4, and a duration under 3 months. Serum thyroxine and TRAb, along with clinical symptoms, thyroid ultrasound and orbital computed tomography, were what diagnosis relied on. The authors isolated PBMCs from around 9.8 ml of fresh peripheral blood.

The chain carries TRBV29-1 and TRBJ2-7, with TRBD1 identical over 7 bases. Input material: peripheral blood. This TCR was sampled from an adult man with Graves' ophthalmopathy. For the CDR3, the DNA is TGCAGCGTCCAGGGACAGCGAGTCTACGAGCAGTACTTC. This codes for CSVQGQRVYEQYF.